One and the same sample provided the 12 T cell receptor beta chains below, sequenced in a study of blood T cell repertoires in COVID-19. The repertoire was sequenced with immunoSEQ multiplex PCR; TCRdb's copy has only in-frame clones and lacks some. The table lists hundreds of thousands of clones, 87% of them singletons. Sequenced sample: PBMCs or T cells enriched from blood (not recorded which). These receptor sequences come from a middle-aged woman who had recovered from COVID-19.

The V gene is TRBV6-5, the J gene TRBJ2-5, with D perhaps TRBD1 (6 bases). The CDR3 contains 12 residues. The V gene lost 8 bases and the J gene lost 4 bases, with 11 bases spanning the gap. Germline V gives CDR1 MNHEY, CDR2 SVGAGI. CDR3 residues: CASQGPGETQYF. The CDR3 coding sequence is TGTGCCAGCCAGGGGCCCGGAGAGACCCAGTACTTC.

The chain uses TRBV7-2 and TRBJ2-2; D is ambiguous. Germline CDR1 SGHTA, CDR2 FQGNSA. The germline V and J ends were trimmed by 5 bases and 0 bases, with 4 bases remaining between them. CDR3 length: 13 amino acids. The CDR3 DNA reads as TGTGCCAGCAGCAGCCCGAACACCGGGGAGCTGTTTTTT. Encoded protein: CASSSPNTGELFF.

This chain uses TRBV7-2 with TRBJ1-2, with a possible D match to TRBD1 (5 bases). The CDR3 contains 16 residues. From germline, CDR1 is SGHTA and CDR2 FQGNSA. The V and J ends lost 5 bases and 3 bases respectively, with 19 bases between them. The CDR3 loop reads CASSRRDGGLYYGYTF. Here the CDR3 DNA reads TGTGCCAGCAGCCGGCGGGACGGAGGACTTTACTATGGCTACACCTTC.

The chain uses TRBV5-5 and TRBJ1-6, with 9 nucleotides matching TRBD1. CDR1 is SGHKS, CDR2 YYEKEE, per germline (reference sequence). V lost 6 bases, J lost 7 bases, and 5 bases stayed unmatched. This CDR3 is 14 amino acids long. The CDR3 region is CASTTGTGNSPLHF. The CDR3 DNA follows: TGTGCCAGCACCACCGGGACAGGGAATTCACCCCTCCACTTT.

CDR3 in amino acids: CASSKGLAGRFGAYNEQFF. In nucleotides, the CDR3 is TGTGCCAGTAGTAAGGGACTAGCGGGTCGATTTGGAGCTTACAATGAGCAGTTCTTC. The J gene is TRBJ2-1, the V gene TRBV19, with 12 bases aligning to TRBD2. CDR1 is LNHDA, CDR2 SQIVND, per germline (reference sequence). The CDR3 has 19 residues. Trimming at V came to 4 bases and at J to 4 bases, leaving 14 bases not matched to a gene.

The CDR3 DNA follows: TGTGCCAGCAGCTTTCCGACATCTCCAGGCACCTTC. This sequence encodes CASSFPTSPGTF. The chain recombines TRBV7-9 with TRBJ1-2; D gene uncertain. V was trimmed by 3 bases and J by 13 bases, leaving 15 bases between them. The CDR3 spans 12 residues. Looked up from germline, CDR1 is SEHNR and CDR2 is FQNEAQ (reference sequence).

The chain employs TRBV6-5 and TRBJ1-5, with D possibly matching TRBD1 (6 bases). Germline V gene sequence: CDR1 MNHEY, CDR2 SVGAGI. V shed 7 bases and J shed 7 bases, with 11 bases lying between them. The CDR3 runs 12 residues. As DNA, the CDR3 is TGTGCCAGCACACAGGGAAGGCAGCCCCAGCATTTT. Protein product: CASTQGRQPQHF.

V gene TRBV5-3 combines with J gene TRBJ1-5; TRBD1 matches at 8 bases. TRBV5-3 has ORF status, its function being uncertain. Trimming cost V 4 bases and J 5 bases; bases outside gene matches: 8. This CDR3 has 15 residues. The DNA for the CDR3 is TGTGCCAGAAGCCAGGACAGGGAAGGAGATCAGCCCCAGCATTTT. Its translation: CARSQDREGDQPQHF.

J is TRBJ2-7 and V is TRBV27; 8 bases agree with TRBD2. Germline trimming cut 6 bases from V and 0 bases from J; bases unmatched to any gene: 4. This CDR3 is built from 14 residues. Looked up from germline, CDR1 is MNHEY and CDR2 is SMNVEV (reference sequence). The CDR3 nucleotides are TGTGCCAGCAGGCCAGCGGGAGCCTCCTACGAGCAGTACTTC. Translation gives CASRPAGASYEQYF.

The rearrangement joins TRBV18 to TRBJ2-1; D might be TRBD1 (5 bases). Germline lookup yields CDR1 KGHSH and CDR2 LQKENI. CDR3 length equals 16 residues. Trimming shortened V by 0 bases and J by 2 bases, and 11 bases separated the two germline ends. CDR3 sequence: CASSPPAGRTYNEQFF. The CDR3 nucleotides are TGTGCCAGCTCACCACCTGCAGGGCGCACCTACAATGAGCAGTTCTTC. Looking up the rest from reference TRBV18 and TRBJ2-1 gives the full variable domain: NAGVMQNPRHLVRRRGQEARLRCSPMKGHSHVYWYRQLPEEGLKFMVYLQKENIIDESGMPKERFSAEFPKEGPSILRIQQVVRGDSAAYFCASSPPAGRTYNEQFFGPGTRLTVL.

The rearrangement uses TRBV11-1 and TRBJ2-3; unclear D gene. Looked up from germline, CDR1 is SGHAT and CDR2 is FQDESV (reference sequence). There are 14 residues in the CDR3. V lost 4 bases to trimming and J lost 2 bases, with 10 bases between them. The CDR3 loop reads CASSSPTATDTQYF. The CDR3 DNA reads TGTGCCAGCAGCTCACCGACTGCCACAGATACGCAGTATTTT.

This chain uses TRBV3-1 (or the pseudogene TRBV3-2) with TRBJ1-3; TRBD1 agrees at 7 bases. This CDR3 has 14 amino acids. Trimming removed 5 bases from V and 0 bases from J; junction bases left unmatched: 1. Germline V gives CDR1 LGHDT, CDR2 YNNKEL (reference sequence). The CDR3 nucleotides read TGTGCCAGCAGCAGGACAGGCTCTGGAAACACCATATATTTT. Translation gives CASSRTGSGNTIYF.